A selection of T cell receptor beta chains follows, all from one sample in a study of cytomegalovirus exposure and HLA in healthy donors. Libraries were prepared by immunoSEQ multiplex PCR; TCRdb keeps only in-frame clonotypes and omits some of them. Here the sample spans about 57,000 clones, around 84% being singletons. The sample consisted of PBMCs. Receptors originate from a male donor in good health and CMV-seronegative. CDR3s include the opening cysteine and the closing phenylalanine or tryptophan. Each record gives: clone size, J gene, D gene, V gene, CDR3 protein, CDR3 DNA. A D gene is named only where the DNA matches it firmly. The size of a clone is reported for some rows only, either as once, few or many, or as a class for expanded clones.

size: .; J: TRBJ1-6; D: .; V: TRBV14; CDR3: CASSRRTAQSSYNSPLHF; DNA: TGTGCCAGCAGCCGACGAACAGCCCAAAGCTCCTATAATTCACCCCTCCACTTT
size: few; J: TRBJ1-2; D: .; V: TRBV7-9; CDR3: CASSLDTHYGYTF; DNA: TGTGCCAGCAGCCTCGACACCCATTATGGCTACACCTTC
size: .; J: TRBJ1-1; D: .; V: TRBV7-2; CDR3: CASSLSPGDNTEAFF; DNA: TGTGCCAGCAGCCTTTCGCCAGGGGACAACACTGAAGCTTTCTTT
size: .; J: TRBJ2-7; D: .; V: TRBV21-1; CDR3: CASSPQTGLPAYEQYF; DNA: TGTGCCAGCAGCCCACAAACAGGGTTACCCGCCTACGAGCAGTACTTC
size: .; J: TRBJ1-2; D: TRBD1; V: TRBV5-1; CDR3: CASSILSGTGDRGYTF; DNA: TGCGCCAGCAGCATTCTCTCCGGGACAGGGGATAGGGGCTACACCTTC
size: .; J: TRBJ1-1; D: .; V: TRBV19; CDR3: CASRDPNTEAFF; DNA: TGTGCCAGCCGGGATCCCAACACTGAAGCTTTCTTT
size: .; J: TRBJ2-1; D: TRBD1; V: TRBV18; CDR3: CASSPPSVDRDEQFF; DNA: TGTGCCAGCTCACCACCCTCCGTGGACAGGGATGAGCAGTTCTTC
size: .; J: TRBJ1-4; D: .; V: TRBV30; CDR3: CAWRDRFLNEKLFF; DNA: TGTGCCTGGAGAGACAGGTTCCTTAATGAAAAACTGTTTTTT
size: .; J: TRBJ2-7; D: .; V: TRBV10-1; CDR3: CASSEPDRSSYEQYF; DNA: TGCGCCAGCAGTGAGCCCGACCGGAGCTCCTACGAGCAGTACTTC
size: .; J: TRBJ2-7; D: .; V: TRBV11-1; CDR3: CASSLDATVYEQYF; DNA: TGTGCCAGCAGCTTAGATGCTACGGTCTACGAGCAGTACTTC
size: .; J: TRBJ2-7; D: TRBD1; V: TRBV5-1; CDR3: CASSLGRDRVTYEQYF; DNA: TGCGCCAGCAGCCTCGGAAGGGACAGGGTAACCTACGAGCAGTACTTC
size: .; J: TRBJ1-1; D: TRBD1; V: TRBV2; CDR3: CASSEGQGRWENTEAFF; DNA: TGTGCCAGCAGTGAAGGACAGGGACGGTGGGAGAACACTGAAGCTTTCTTT
size: once; J: TRBJ1-6; D: .; V: TRBV5-1; CDR3: CASSPGAGNSPLHF; DNA: TGCGCCAGCAGCCCTGGGGCAGGAAATTCACCCCTCCACTTT
size: .; J: TRBJ1-2; D: TRBD1; V: TRBV7-9; CDR3: CASSSDRGISPYYGYTF; DNA: TGTGCCAGCAGCTCGGACAGGGGGATATCCCCTTACTATGGCTACACCTTC
size: .; J: TRBJ2-6; D: .; V: TRBV19; CDR3: CAPPRAGRQFSGANVLTF; DNA: TGTGCCCCTCCACGCGCGGGACGTCAGTTCTCTGGGGCCAACGTCCTGACTTTC
size: once; J: TRBJ2-7; D: TRBD2; V: TRBV7-2; CDR3: CASSSWASGGYEQYF; DNA: TGTGCCAGCAGCTCCTGGGCTAGCGGGGGCTACGAGCAGTACTTC
size: few; J: TRBJ1-1; D: TRBD1; V: TRBV7-6; CDR3: CASSYDRKGADTEAFF; DNA: TGTGCCAGCAGCTACGACAGAAAGGGGGCTGATACTGAAGCTTTCTTT
size: .; J: TRBJ1-1; D: .; V: TRBV7-2; CDR3: CASSLARGAGTEAFF; DNA: TGTGCCAGCAGCTTAGCGCGGGGCGCTGGCACTGAAGCTTTCTTT
size: .; J: TRBJ2-3; D: .; V: TRBV7-2; CDR3: CASSPTTDTQYF; DNA: TGTGCCAGCAGCCCTACCACAGATACGCAGTATTTT
size: few; J: TRBJ1-1; D: .; V: TRBV7-9; CDR3: CATLGSGTEAFF; DNA: TGTGCCACCCTAGGATCGGGCACTGAAGCTTTCTTT
size: .; J: TRBJ2-7; D: .; V: TRBV2; CDR3: CASSGLRGKYEQYF; DNA: TGTGCCAGCAGTGGACTACGGGGGAAATACGAGCAGTACTTC
size: .; J: TRBJ2-2; D: .; V: TRBV5-1; CDR3: CASSPVRLAGELFF; DNA: TGCGCCAGCAGCCCCGTCCGGTTGGCCGGGGAGCTGTTTTTT
size: .; J: TRBJ1-2; D: .; V: TRBV21-1; CDR3: CAIRTGDYGYTF; DNA: TGTGCCATCCGGACAGGCGACTATGGCTACACCTTC
size: few; J: TRBJ1-1; D: TRBD1; V: TRBV7-9; CDR3: CASSLQLTGGGTEAFF; DNA: TGTGCCAGCAGCTTGCAATTGACAGGGGGTGGCACTGAAGCTTTCTTT
size: .; J: TRBJ1-1; D: TRBD1; V: TRBV4-2; CDR3: CASSQRGQYTEAFF; DNA: TGTGCCAGCAGCCAAAGGGGACAGTACACTGAAGCTTTCTTT
size: once; J: TRBJ2-5; D: TRBD1; V: TRBV7-9; CDR3: CASSWGTGGQETQYF; DNA: TGTGCCAGCAGCTGGGGGACAGGGGGCCAAGAGACCCAGTACTTC
size: few; J: TRBJ1-2; D: .; V: TRBV18; CDR3: CASSPPRVVNGYTF; DNA: TGTGCCAGCTCACCACCCCGAGTGGTGAATGGCTACACCTTC
size: .; J: TRBJ2-7; D: TRBD1; V: TRBV14; CDR3: CASSPTDRVHGEQYF; DNA: TGTGCCAGCAGCCCTACAGACAGGGTGCACGGCGAGCAGTACTTC
size: .; J: TRBJ1-6; D: .; V: TRBV5-1; CDR3: CASSPRTSSYNSPLHF; DNA: TGCGCCAGCAGCCCTCGCACCAGCTCCTATAATTCACCCCTCCACTTT
size: .; J: TRBJ2-1; D: TRBD1; V: TRBV4-3; CDR3: CASSQERAPGGTGGLNEQFF; DNA: TGCGCCAGCAGCCAAGAGAGGGCCCCCGGAGGGACAGGGGGCCTCAATGAGCAGTTCTTC
size: .; J: TRBJ1-6; D: .; V: TRBV6-1; CDR3: CTSSLVAGEDSPLHF; DNA: TGTACCAGCAGCCTGGTGGCAGGGGAAGATTCACCCCTCCACTTT
size: .; J: TRBJ1-1; D: .; V: TRBV6-1; CDR3: CASMEGFMNTEAFF; DNA: TGTGCCAGCATGGAGGGCTTCATGAACACTGAAGCTTTCTTT
size: .; J: TRBJ2-1; D: .; V: TRBV4-2; CDR3: CASSQVGGGLVNEQFF; DNA: TGTGCCAGCAGCCAAGTGGGGGGGGGCCTAGTCAATGAGCAGTTCTTC
size: .; J: TRBJ1-1; D: .; V: TRBV5-4; CDR3: CASSLGPTGMNTEAFF; DNA: TGTGCCAGCAGCTTGGGCCCCACAGGGATGAACACTGAAGCTTTCTTT
size: .; J: TRBJ1-5; D: .; V: TRBV7-2; CDR3: CASRGRGGNQPQHF; DNA: TGTGCCAGCAGGGGGCGCGGGGGCAATCAGCCCCAGCATTTT
size: medium-sized; J: TRBJ1-1; D: TRBD1; V: TRBV27; CDR3: CASSPRTGNTEAFF; DNA: TGTGCCAGCAGTCCTAGGACAGGGAACACTGAAGCTTTCTTT
size: once; J: TRBJ2-6; D: .; V: TRBV4-3; CDR3: CASSQDFPSGANVLTF; DNA: TGCGCCAGCAGCCAAGATTTCCCTTCTGGGGCCAACGTCCTGACTTTC
size: .; J: TRBJ1-1; D: TRBD1; V: TRBV5-1; CDR3: CASSLTGGTEAFF; DNA: TGCGCCAGCAGCTTGACAGGGGGCACTGAAGCTTTCTTT
size: .; J: TRBJ1-4; D: .; V: TRBV2; CDR3: CASREPDRNEKLFF; DNA: TGTGCCAGCAGAGAACCCGACAGGAATGAAAAACTGTTTTTT
size: .; J: TRBJ2-3; D: TRBD1; V: TRBV30; CDR3: CAWRGQPASTDTQYF; DNA: TGTGCCTGGAGGGGACAGCCAGCTAGCACAGATACGCAGTATTTT
size: once; J: TRBJ1-2; D: TRBD1; V: TRBV6-1; CDR3: CASSEEGAGGFNYGYTF; DNA: TGTGCCAGCAGTGAAGAGGGGGCGGGGGGCTTCAACTATGGCTACACCTTC
size: .; J: TRBJ1-2; D: TRBD1; V: TRBV7-3; CDR3: CASSVSQGHGYTF; DNA: TGTGCCAGCAGCGTTTCACAGGGGCATGGCTACACCTTC
size: .; J: TRBJ2-3; D: .; V: TRBV9; CDR3: CASSVGSRDRGTQYF; DNA: TGTGCCAGCAGCGTAGGGTCCCGCGACAGAGGTACGCAGTATTTT
size: .; J: TRBJ1-5; D: .; V: TRBV9; CDR3: CASSEAGSNQPQHF; DNA: TGTGCCAGCAGCGAGGCAGGCAGCAATCAGCCCCAGCATTTT
size: .; J: TRBJ1-6; D: .; V: TRBV2; CDR3: CASSEALGGPYNSPLHF; DNA: TGTGCCAGCAGTGAAGCGCTCGGGGGGCCTTATAATTCACCCCTCCACTTT
size: .; J: TRBJ2-7; D: TRBD2; V: TRBV6-1; CDR3: CASSREVYEQYF; DNA: TGTGCCAGCAGTCGGGAGGTCTACGAGCAGTACTTC